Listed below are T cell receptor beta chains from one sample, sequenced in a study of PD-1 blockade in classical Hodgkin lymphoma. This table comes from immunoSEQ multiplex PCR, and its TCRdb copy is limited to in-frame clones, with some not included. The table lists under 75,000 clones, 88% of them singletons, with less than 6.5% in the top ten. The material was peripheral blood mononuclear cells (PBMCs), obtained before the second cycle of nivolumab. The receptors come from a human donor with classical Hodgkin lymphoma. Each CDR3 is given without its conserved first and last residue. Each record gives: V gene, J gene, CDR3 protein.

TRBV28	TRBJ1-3	ASSWPGQGSSGNTIY
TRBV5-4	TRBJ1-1	ASSSLRVEGNTEAF
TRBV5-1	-	ASSYDLVGNTIY
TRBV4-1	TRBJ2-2	ASSQAQNTGELF
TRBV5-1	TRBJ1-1	ASSATGSSTEAF
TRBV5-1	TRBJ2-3	ASSLDHGTSYDTQY
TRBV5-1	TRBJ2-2	ASSLDTNSGELF
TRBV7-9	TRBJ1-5	ASSAGQGNQPQH
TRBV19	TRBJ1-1	ASSRSGAAF
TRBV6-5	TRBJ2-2	ASHFRGTGELF
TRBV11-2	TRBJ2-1	ASSLFRGRGGYNEQF
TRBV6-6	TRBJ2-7	ASSSPDRKPRNGQY
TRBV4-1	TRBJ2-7	ASSQVHSYSYEQY
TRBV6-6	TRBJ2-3	ASSAGGNTDTQY
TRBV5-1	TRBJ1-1	ASSPQGGNTEAF
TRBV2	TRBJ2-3	ASSRMVGATDTQY
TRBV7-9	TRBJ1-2	ASSQLGQGDGYT
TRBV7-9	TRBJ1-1	ASSFSRSIEAF
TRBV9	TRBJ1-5	ASSVGLNQPQH
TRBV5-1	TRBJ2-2	ASSLARVAGRTGELF
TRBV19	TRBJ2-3	ASRDVRGETDTQY
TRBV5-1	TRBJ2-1	ASSLLRANSYNEQF
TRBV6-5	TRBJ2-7	ASSYSPESPNYEQY
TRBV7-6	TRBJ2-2	ASSSLGVAGVTNTGELF
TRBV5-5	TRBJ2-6	ASSPLGSGANVLT
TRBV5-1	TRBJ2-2	ASSFLTGDTGELF
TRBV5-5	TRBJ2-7	ASSPPGTGKNYEQY
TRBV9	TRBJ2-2	ASSRTGVTGELF
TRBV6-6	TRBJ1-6	ASSYEGRNSPLH
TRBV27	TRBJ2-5	ATKRLASGQETQY
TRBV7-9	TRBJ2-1	ASSSDREYYNEQF